These T cell receptor beta chains were read from a single sample in a study of shared clonotypes between healthy human individuals. Repertoires were generated with immunoSEQ multiplex PCR, while TCRdb's copy carries only in-frame clones and drops some. Of about 820,000 clones in the sample, 80% to 95% were seen once. Sequencing used naive CD8+ T cells sorted from blood. The receptors here all came from a man aged 25 to 40 in good health. CDR3s include the opening cysteine and the closing phenylalanine or tryptophan. Fields, in order: V gene, D gene, clone size, J gene, CDR3 protein, CDR3 DNA. A D gene is named only where the DNA matches it firmly. Size values are once, few and many counts, or a class for expanded clones, and some rows have none.

TRBV7-8	-	once	TRBJ2-1	CASSLGVAGDNEQFF	TGTGCCAGCAGCTTAGGAGTAGCCGGAGACAATGAGCAGTTCTTC
TRBV27	-	few	TRBJ2-4	CASGLAKNIQYF	TGTGCCAGCGGACTAGCCAAAAACATTCAGTACTTC
TRBV11-2	-	-	TRBJ2-3	CASSLVGGLRDTQYF	TGTGCCAGCAGCTTAGTGGGGGGTCTCAGGGATACGCAGTATTTT
TRBV2	-	-	TRBJ1-4	CASSERKLANEKLFF	TGTGCCAGCAGTGAGCGGAAACTGGCTAATGAAAAACTGTTTTTT
TRBV5-4	-	few	TRBJ2-2	CASVAEKNTGELFF	TGTGCCAGCGTAGCGGAAAAGAACACCGGGGAGCTGTTTTTT
TRBV6-5	-	-	TRBJ2-7	CASSYVAGKGEQYF	TGTGCCAGCAGTTACGTGGCAGGGAAGGGCGAGCAGTACTTC
TRBV5-4	-	-	TRBJ1-2	CASNGGAGDGYTF	TGTGCCAGCAACGGTGGGGCAGGAGATGGCTACACCTTC
TRBV19	-	-	TRBJ1-5	CASSMRDKNQPQHF	TGTGCCAGTAGTATGAGAGACAAAAATCAGCCCCAGCATTTT
TRBV6-6	-	-	TRBJ2-2	CASIVGTSAGELFF	TGTGCCAGCATCGTGGGCACCTCGGCCGGGGAGCTGTTTTTT
TRBV6-5	-	-	TRBJ1-1	CASSPTGPEAFF	TGTGCCAGCAGCCCCACCGGGCCTGAAGCTTTCTTT
TRBV7-3	-	-	TRBJ2-2	CASSLTGDDVNTGELFF	TGTGCCAGCAGCTTAACAGGGGACGACGTGAACACCGGGGAGCTGTTTTTT
TRBV19	-	-	TRBJ2-1	CASGAGHISYNEQFF	TGTGCCAGTGGCGCGGGACACATCTCCTACAATGAGCAGTTCTTC
TRBV27	TRBD2	-	TRBJ2-5	CASSPSSGQETQYF	TGTGCCAGCAGTCCGTCTAGCGGCCAAGAGACCCAGTACTTC
TRBV28	TRBD1	-	TRBJ1-2	CASRDRKGDGYTF	TGTGCCAGCCGGGACAGGAAGGGGGATGGCTACACCTTC
TRBV5-5	TRBD2	-	TRBJ2-1	CASSTRLAGGRRGEQFF	TGTGCCAGCAGCACGCGACTAGCGGGAGGGCGGAGGGGTGAGCAGTTCTTC
TRBV29-1	TRBD1	-	TRBJ1-2	CSVPGGRTGYTF	TGCAGCGTTCCAGGGGGTAGGACCGGCTACACCTTC
TRBV9	-	-	TRBJ1-4	CASSVGPYTTNEKLFF	TGTGCCAGCAGCGTAGGGCCTTACACAACTAATGAAAAACTGTTTTTT
TRBV9	TRBD2	-	TRBJ2-1	CASSPSIAGGTFSSYNEQFF	TGTGCCAGCAGCCCCAGCATAGCGGGAGGGACCTTCAGCTCCTACAATGAGCAGTTCTTC
TRBV19	TRBD2	-	TRBJ2-3	CATTVASGGTDTQYF	TGTGCCACCACGGTGGCTAGCGGGGGCACAGATACGCAGTATTTT